Shown below are 29 T cell receptor beta chains from a single sample sequenced in a study of T cell responses to AZD1222 COVID-19 vaccine. The data were produced by immunoSEQ multiplex PCR, yet TCRdb's version contains in-frame clones alone and is incomplete. The data contain fewer than 150,000 clones, about 93% of them singletons. The sequenced sample was peripheral blood, obtained on day 0 of AZD1222 vaccination. The origin of the receptors is an adult in good health.

V usage is TRBV5-1 and J usage is TRBJ1-4; no clear D gene. CDR3 size: 15 residues. Germline V CDR1 and CDR2: SGHRS, YFSETQ. The V end was cut by 3 bases, the J end by 2 bases, with 11 bases between. The CDR3: CASSWKGVTNEKLFF. DNA of the CDR3: TGCGCCAGCAGCTGGAAGGGTGTCACTAATGAAAAACTGTTTTTT.

The sample holds one count of this clone. The chain uses TRBV18 and TRBJ1-1; the match to TRBD1 covers 11 bases. The germline V gene has CDR1 KGHSH and CDR2 LQKENI. The ends lost 2 bases at V and 5 bases at J; junction bases unmatched: 4. CDR3 length: 15 residues. CDR3 sequence (DNA): TGTGCCAGCTCACCAGGACAGGGGGCGAAAACTGAAGCTTTCTTT. This translates into CASSPGQGAKTEAFF.

V and J are TRBV30 and TRBJ1-3; no firm D call. V was trimmed by 2 bases and J by 4 bases, leaving 3 bases between them. This CDR3 has 11 residues. The germline gives CDR1 GTSNPN, CDR2 SVGIG (reference sequence). CDR3 sequence reads: CAWSMGNTIYF. Written as DNA, the CDR3 is TGTGCCTGGAGTATGGGAAACACCATATATTTT.

The chain carries TRBV4-1 and TRBJ1-1; 9 bases fit TRBD1. The CDR3 is 15 residues long. Looked up from germline, CDR1 is MGHRA and CDR2 is YSYEKL. V lost 3 bases and J lost 3; bases outside the gene matches: 5. The CDR3: CASSHKTGGDTEAFF. CDR3 DNA sequence: TGCGCCAGCAGCCATAAGACAGGGGGTGACACTGAAGCTTTCTTT.

The chain employs TRBV5-1 and TRBJ1-5; weak D call: TRBD1 (5 bases). The V and J ends lost 0 bases and 6 bases respectively, with 10 bases between them. The CDR3 has 14 residues. Germline V gene lookup returns CDR1 SGHRS and CDR2 YFSETQ. CDR3 bases: TGCGCCAGCAGCTTGGGGGACGGAGGTCAGCCCCAGCATTTT. This translates into CASSLGDGGQPQHF.

V is TRBV5-4 and J is TRBJ2-7; a weak D match, TRBD1 (6 bases). Germline-derived CDR1 and CDR2 are SGHNT and YYREEE (reference sequence). CDR3 length: 13 residues. Deletions cut 6 bases from V and 5 bases from J, with 15 bases between. This chain's CDR3 is CASTDVGGDEQYF. The CDR3 nucleotides read TGTGCCAGCACTGACGTAGGGGGAGACGAGCAGTACTTC. Variable domain in full (rest from reference TRBV5-4 and TRBJ2-7): ETGVTQSPTHLIKTRGQQVTLRCSSQSGHNTVSWYQQALGQGPQFIFQYYREEENGRGNFPPRFSGLQFPNYSSELNVNALELDDSALYLCASTDVGGDEQYFGPGTRLTVT.

The chain links TRBV7-9 to TRBJ2-1; 7 bases match TRBD1. The CDR3 has 17 amino acids. The ends lost 4 bases at V and 0 bases at J; junction bases unmatched: 9. Germline values: CDR1 SEHNR, CDR2 FQNEAQ (reference sequence). CDR3 sequence reads: CASSSRTGESSYNEQFF. The CDR3 nucleotides read TGTGCCAGCAGCTCCCGGACAGGTGAGAGCTCCTACAATGAGCAGTTCTTC.

The gene calls are TRBV6-1 and TRBJ1-6; 7 bases are shared with TRBD1. Germline CDR1 is MNHNS and CDR2 is SASEGT. With V trimmed by 4 bases and J by 0 bases, 6 bases remained unmatched. The CDR3 has 17 amino acids. The CDR3 bases are TGTGCCAGCAGTGCCACTCGGGACAGCTCCTATAATTCACCCCTCCACTTT. This gives the protein CASSATRDSSYNSPLHF.

The V and J genes are TRBV19 and TRBJ1-1; possible D gene TRBD1, 5 bases. CDR1 LNHDA and CDR2 SQIVND come from the germline V gene (reference sequence). The CDR3 totals 13 residues. Trimming shortened V by 6 bases and J by 2 bases, and 10 bases separated the two germline ends. The CDR3, as DNA: TGTGCCAGTAGGACCGGGGGTAACACTGAAGCTTTCTTT. Protein product: CASRTGGNTEAFF.

This clone was detected only a few times. The chain is built from TRBV5-1 and TRBJ2-1; TRBD2 is a possible D gene (5 bases). CDR3 length equals 15 residues. V gave up 1 base and J gave up 0 bases, with 8 bases separating them. Germline V lookup: CDR1 SGHRS, CDR2 YFSETQ. Here the CDR3 reads CASSLSGSSYNEQFF. The CDR3 DNA is TGCGCCAGCAGCTTGAGTGGGAGCTCCTACAATGAGCAGTTCTTC.

Here the CDR3 DNA reads TGTGCCAGTAGATGGGACTATGGCTACACCTTC. As protein: CASRWDYGYTF. The chain uses TRBV19 and TRBJ1-2; D is uncertain. CDR1 and CDR2 from the germline V gene are LNHDA and SQIVND (reference sequence). The CDR3 contains 11 residues. Trimming removed 6 bases from V and 3 bases from J, with 5 bases in between. Supplemented by reference TRBV19 and TRBJ1-2, the full variable domain reads DGGITQSPKYLFRKEGQNVTLSCEQNLNHDAMYWYRQDPGQGLRLIYYSQIVNDFQKGDIAEGYSVSREKKESFPLTVTSAQKNPTAFYLCASRWDYGYTFGSGTRLTVV.

This chain uses TRBV7-2 with TRBJ2-3; D is possibly TRBD2 (6 bases). Trimming removed 5 bases from V and 6 bases from J, with 24 bases in between. The CDR3 length is 17 residues. Germline values: CDR1 SGHTA, CDR2 FQGNSA. CDR3 DNA sequence: TGTGCCAGCAGCCTTCTTGGGAGGACTATGGCGGGTGATACGCAGTATTTT. This translates into CASSLLGRTMAGDTQYF.

This clone was seen only a few times. The gene calls are TRBV7-2 and TRBJ2-7, with a tentative D call TRBD1 (7 bases). V lost 5 bases, J lost 7 bases, and 21 bases lay in between. Germline assignment: CDR1 SGHTA and CDR2 FQGNSA. This CDR3 is built from 15 residues. The CDR3 coding sequence is TGTGCCAGCAGCCCAATGGGGAGGACAGGTTCGGAGCAGTACTTC. As protein: CASSPMGRTGSEQYF.

The V gene is TRBV18, the J gene TRBJ1-1; no clear D. V lost 0 bases and J lost 8, with 7 bases in between. This CDR3 has 12 residues. CDR1 and CDR2 (germline): KGHSH, LQKENI. The CDR3 protein is CASSPPGREAFF. Written as DNA, the CDR3 is TGTGCCAGCTCACCACCCGGGAGAGAAGCTTTCTTT.

This clone was seen only once. V is TRBV5-1 and J is TRBJ1-1; D might be TRBD1 (5 bases). V was trimmed by 0 bases and J by 1 base, leaving 10 bases between them. Germline loops: CDR1 SGHRS, CDR2 YFSETQ. The CDR3 consists of 15 residues. The CDR3 nucleotides are TGCGCCAGCAGCTTGGGAGAGACAGCGAACACTGAAGCTTTCTTT. Its translation: CASSLGETANTEAFF.

V and J are TRBV5-4 and TRBJ2-7; D uncertain. Germline CDR1 and CDR2: SGHNT and YYREEE (reference sequence). Trimming removed 0 bases from V and 0 bases from J, with 10 bases in between. This CDR3 spans 15 amino acids. CDR3: CASSLGARSSYEQYF. The CDR3 region has the DNA TGTGCCAGCAGCTTGGGGGCCAGGTCCTCCTACGAGCAGTACTTC.

The CDR3 reads CASSATSGGGTDTQYF. In DNA form, the CDR3 reads TGTGCCAGCTCCGCGACTAGCGGGGGGGGCACAGATACGCAGTATTTT. The rearrangement joins TRBV18 to TRBJ2-3, with TRBD2 matching over 14 bases. The ends lost 6 bases at V and 1 base at J; junction bases unmatched: 3. Germline lookup yields CDR1 KGHSH and CDR2 LQKENI. The CDR3 loop spans 16 amino acids.

The chain recombines TRBV3-1 (or the pseudogene TRBV3-2) with TRBJ2-7; 10 bases fit TRBD1. The V and J ends lost 4 bases and 13 bases, in that order; junction bases with no gene match: 10. This CDR3 has 13 residues. Germline assignment: CDR1 LGHDT and CDR2 YNNKEL (reference sequence). In DNA, the CDR3 is TGTGCCAGCAGCCTTCTACCGGGACAGGGGAGATACTTC. This translates into CASSLLPGQGRYF.

This clone appeared a single time. The V and J genes are TRBV28 and TRBJ2-1; 9 positions match TRBD2. This CDR3 comprises 16 residues. V dropped 6 bases and J dropped 5; count of bases not matched to a gene: 11. Germline assignment: CDR1 MDHEN and CDR2 SYDVKM. The CDR3 bases are TGTGCCAGCAGCCCTTATAGCGGGGGCCGCAACAATGAGCAGTTCTTC. Encoded protein: CASSPYSGGRNNEQFF. The whole variable domain, remainder taken from reference TRBV28 and TRBJ2-1, is DVKVTQSSRYLVKRTGEKVFLECVQDMDHENMFWYRQDPGLGLRLIYFSYDVKMKEKGDIPEGYSVSREKKERFSLILESASTNQTSMYLCASSPYSGGRNNEQFFGPGTRLTVL.

The chain joins TRBV28 to TRBJ1-1, with a possible D match to TRBD1 (5 bases). The germline V gene encodes CDR1 MDHEN and CDR2 SYDVKM. The CDR3 extends over 15 amino acids. V gave up 2 bases and J gave up 3 bases, with 13 bases separating them. As DNA, the CDR3 is TGTGCCAGCAGTTTAATTCGTCGGGGGGACACTGAAGCTTTCTTT. Protein: CASSLIRRGDTEAFF.

The chain links TRBV3-1 (or the pseudogene TRBV3-2) to TRBJ1-5; D is perhaps TRBD1 (6 bases). Trimming took off 4 bases at V and 3 bases at J, with 13 bases between the two ends. The length of the CDR3 is 15 residues. The germline CDR1 and CDR2 sequences are LGHDT and YNNKEL (reference sequence). The CDR3 reads CASSLLQGSNQPQHF. The CDR3 DNA follows: TGTGCCAGCAGCCTTCTACAGGGTTCCAATCAGCCCCAGCATTTT.

The V gene is TRBV7-9, the J gene TRBJ1-1; the match to TRBD1 covers 9 bases. The CDR3 is 15 residues long. The germline CDR1 and CDR2 sequences are SEHNR and FQNEAQ (reference sequence). The V and J ends lost 6 bases and 1 base, in that order; junction bases with no gene match: 6. The DNA of the CDR3 is TGTGCCAGCAGGCCTCTGGGACAGGGGAACACTGAAGCTTTCTTT. Amino acid sequence: CASRPLGQGNTEAFF.

This rearrangement joins TRBV15 to TRBJ2-2, with D tentatively TRBD1 (6 bases). The germline gives CDR1 LNHNV, CDR2 YYDKDF (reference sequence). Trimming pared 5 bases from V and 2 bases from J, leaving 12 bases between. This CDR3 region has 15 residues. Written as DNA, the CDR3 is TGTGCCACCAGCGCAGGGGCAACCAACACCGGGGAGCTGTTTTTT. Protein sequence: CATSAGATNTGELFF.

CDR3 sequence: CASRRDGNYGYTF. CDR3 coding DNA: TGTGCCAGCAGGAGGGACGGCAACTATGGCTACACCTTC. This sequence joins TRBV28 and TRBJ1-2, with a weak D call TRBD1 (5 bases). Per the germline V gene, CDR1 is MDHEN and CDR2 is SYDVKM. The V and J ends lost 6 bases and 2 bases respectively, with 10 bases between them. CDR3 length equals 13 residues.

The chain employs TRBV10-3 and TRBJ1-2; possibly TRBD1 for D (6 bases). Trimming shortened V by 11 bases and J by 4 bases, and 17 bases separated the two germline ends. There are 13 residues in the CDR3. CDR1 and CDR2 from the germline V gene are ENHRY and SYGVKD. This CDR3 is CASGGALRYGYTF. CDR3 bases: TGTGCCTCGGGGGGGGCGTTACGCTATGGCTACACCTTC.

This clone was recorded only once. The chain employs TRBV30 and TRBJ1-2; D gene uncertain. V lost 5 bases to trimming and J lost 4 bases, with 14 bases between them. This CDR3 spans 13 amino acids. The germline V gene has CDR1 GTSNPN and CDR2 SVGIG (reference sequence). The DNA for the CDR3 is TGTGCCTGGGACCAGGACGGTGCCTATGGCTACACCTTC. Its translation is CAWDQDGAYGYTF.

The chain carries TRBV18 and TRBJ1-6; D is undetermined. The CDR3 totals 14 residues. In germline, CDR1 is KGHSH, CDR2 LQKENI. Trimming cost V 5 bases and J 8 bases, with 13 bases left between them. The CDR3 coding sequence is TGTGCCAGCTCAACCACCGGAGCGGATTCACCCCTCCACTTT. This encodes CASSTTGADSPLHF. The full variable domain, in which reference TRBV18 and TRBJ1-6 provide the parts outside the CDR3, is NAGVMQNPRHLVRRRGQEARLRCSPMKGHSHVYWYRQLPEEGLKFMVYLQKENIIDESGMPKERFSAEFPKEGPSILRIQQVVRGDSAAYFCASSTTGADSPLHFGNGTRLTVT.

The chain combines TRBV30 with TRBJ1-2, with TRBD1 as a possible D gene (6 bases). This CDR3 has 13 amino acids. V was clipped by 0 bases and J by 8 bases, with 13 bases between them. Germline CDR1 is GTSNPN and CDR2 is SVGIG (reference sequence). DNA for the CDR3: TGTGCCTGGAGTGTCGGGGGCGGGGGAGGCTACACCTTC. This translates into CAWSVGGGGGYTF.

The J gene is TRBJ2-3, the V gene TRBV2; 12 bases are shared with TRBD2. CDR3 length: 15 residues. Trimming took 6 bases from V and 6 from J; bases not matched to a gene: 7. The germline V gene encodes CDR1 SNHLY and CDR2 FYNNEI. In nucleotides, the CDR3 is TGTGCCAGCAGCGGACTAGCGGGGCCCTCGGATACGCAGTATTTT. This encodes CASSGLAGPSDTQYF.